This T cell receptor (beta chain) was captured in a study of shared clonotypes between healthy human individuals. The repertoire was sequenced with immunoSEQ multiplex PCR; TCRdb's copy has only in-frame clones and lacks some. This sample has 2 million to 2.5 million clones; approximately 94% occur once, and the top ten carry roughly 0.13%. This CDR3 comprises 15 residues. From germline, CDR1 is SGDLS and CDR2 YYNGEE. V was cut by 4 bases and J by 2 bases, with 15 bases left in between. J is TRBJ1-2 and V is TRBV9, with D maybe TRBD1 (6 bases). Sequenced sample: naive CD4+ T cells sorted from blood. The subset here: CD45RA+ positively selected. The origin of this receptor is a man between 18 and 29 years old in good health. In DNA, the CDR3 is TGTGCCAGCAGCACGTCAGGGGCTACGAACTATGGCTACACCTTC. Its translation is CASSTSGATNYGYTF. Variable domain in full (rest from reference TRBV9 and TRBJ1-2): DSGVTQTPKHLITATGQRVTLRCSPRSGDLSVYWYQQSLDQGLQFLIQYYNGEERAKGNILERFSAQQFPDLHSELNLSSLELGDSALYFCASSTSGATNYGYTFGSGTRLTVV.